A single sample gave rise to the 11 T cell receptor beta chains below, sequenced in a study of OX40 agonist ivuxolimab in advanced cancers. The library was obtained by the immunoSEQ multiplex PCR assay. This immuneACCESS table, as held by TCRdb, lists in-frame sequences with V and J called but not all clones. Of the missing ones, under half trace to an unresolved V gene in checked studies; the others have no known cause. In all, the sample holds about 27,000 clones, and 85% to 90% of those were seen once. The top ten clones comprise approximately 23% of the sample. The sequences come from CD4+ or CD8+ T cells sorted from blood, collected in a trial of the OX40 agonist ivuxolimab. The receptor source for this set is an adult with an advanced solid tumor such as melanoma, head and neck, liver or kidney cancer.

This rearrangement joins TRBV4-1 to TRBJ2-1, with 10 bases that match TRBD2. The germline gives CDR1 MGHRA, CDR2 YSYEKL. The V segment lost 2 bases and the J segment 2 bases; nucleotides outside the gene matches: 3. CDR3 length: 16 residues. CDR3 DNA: TGCGCCAGCAGCCAAATACTAGCGGGGACCTACAATGAGCAGTTCTTC. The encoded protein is CASSQILAGTYNEQFF.

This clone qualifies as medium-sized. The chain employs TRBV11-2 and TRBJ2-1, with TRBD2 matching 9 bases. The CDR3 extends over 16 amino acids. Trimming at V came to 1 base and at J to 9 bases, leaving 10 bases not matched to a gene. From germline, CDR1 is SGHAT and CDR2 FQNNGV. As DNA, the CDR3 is TGTGCCAGCAGCTTAGGAGTAGGCGGGGGGGCTGGTGAGCAGTTCTTC. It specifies CASSLGVGGGAGEQFF. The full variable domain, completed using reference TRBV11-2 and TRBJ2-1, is EAGVAQSPRYKIIEKRQSVAFWCNPISGHATLYWYQQILGQGPKLLIQFQNNGVVDDSQLPKDRFSAERLKGVDSTLKIQPAKLEDSAVYLCASSLGVGGGAGEQFFGPGTRLTVL.

CDR3 amino acids: CASSQDETSASTDTQYF. CDR3 in DNA: TGTGCCAGCAGCCAAGATGAGACTAGCGCCAGCACAGATACGCAGTATTTT. The chain employs TRBV4-2 and TRBJ2-3; 8 bases are a match to TRBD2. CDR3 length equals 17 residues. CDR1 and CDR2 (germline): LGHNA, YNFKEQ. The V segment lost 0 bases and the J segment 0 bases; nucleotides outside the gene matches: 5.

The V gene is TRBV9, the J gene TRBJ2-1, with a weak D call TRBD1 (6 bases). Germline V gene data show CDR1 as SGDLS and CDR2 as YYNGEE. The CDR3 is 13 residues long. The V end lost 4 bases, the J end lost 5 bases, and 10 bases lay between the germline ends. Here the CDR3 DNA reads TGTGCCAGCAGCACCTGGACAGACAATGAGCAGTTCTTC. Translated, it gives CASSTWTDNEQFF.

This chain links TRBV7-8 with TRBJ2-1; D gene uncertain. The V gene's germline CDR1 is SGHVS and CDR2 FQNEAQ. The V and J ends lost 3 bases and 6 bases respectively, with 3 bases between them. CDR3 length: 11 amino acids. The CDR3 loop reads CASSFSNEQFF. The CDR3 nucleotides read TGTGCCAGCAGCTTCAGCAATGAGCAGTTCTTC.

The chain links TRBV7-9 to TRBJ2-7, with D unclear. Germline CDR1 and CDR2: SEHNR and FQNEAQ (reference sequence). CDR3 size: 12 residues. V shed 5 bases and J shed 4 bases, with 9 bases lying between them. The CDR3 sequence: CASSPSGYEQYF. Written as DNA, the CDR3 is TGTGCCAGCAGCCCTTCTGGGTACGAGCAGTACTTC.

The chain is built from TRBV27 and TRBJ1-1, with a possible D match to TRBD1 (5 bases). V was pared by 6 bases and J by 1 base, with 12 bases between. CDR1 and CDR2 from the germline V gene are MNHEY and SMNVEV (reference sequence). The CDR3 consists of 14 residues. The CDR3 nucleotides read TGTGCCAGCAGCTACGGGACCGCGAACACTGAAGCTTTCTTT. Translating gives CASSYGTANTEAFF.

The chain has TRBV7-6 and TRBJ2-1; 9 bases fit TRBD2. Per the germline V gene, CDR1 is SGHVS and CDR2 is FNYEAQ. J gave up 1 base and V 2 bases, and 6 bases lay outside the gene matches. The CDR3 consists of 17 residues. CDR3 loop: CASSLLASGKSYNEQFF. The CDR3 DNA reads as TGTGCCAGCAGCTTACTTGCTAGCGGGAAGTCCTACAATGAGCAGTTCTTC.

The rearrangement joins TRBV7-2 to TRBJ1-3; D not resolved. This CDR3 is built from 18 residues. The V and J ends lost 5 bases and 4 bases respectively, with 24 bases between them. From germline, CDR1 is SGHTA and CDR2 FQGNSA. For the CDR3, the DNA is TGTGCCAGCAGCCGACCCCAGGTCACGGCCTCTGAGGGAAACACCATATATTTT. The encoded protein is CASSRPQVTASEGNTIYF. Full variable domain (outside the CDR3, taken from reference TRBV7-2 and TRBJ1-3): GAGVSQSPSNKVTEKGKDVELRCDPISGHTALYWYRQSLGQGLEFLIYFQGNSAPDKSGLPSDRFSAERTGGSVSTLTIQRTQQEDSAVYLCASSRPQVTASEGNTIYFGEGSWLTVV.

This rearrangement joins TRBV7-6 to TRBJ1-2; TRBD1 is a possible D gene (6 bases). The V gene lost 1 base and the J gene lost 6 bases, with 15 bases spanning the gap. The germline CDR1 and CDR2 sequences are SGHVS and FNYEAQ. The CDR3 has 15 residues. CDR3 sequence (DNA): TGTGCCAGCAGCTTAGATCTGAGTGGGGGCAATGGCTACACCTTC. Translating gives CASSLDLSGGNGYTF.

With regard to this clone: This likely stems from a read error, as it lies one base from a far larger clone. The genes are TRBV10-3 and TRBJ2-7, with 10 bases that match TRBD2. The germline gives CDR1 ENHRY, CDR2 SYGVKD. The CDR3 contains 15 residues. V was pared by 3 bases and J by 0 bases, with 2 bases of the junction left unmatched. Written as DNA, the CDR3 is TGTGCCATCAGTGAAACTAGCGGGATCTCCTACGAGCAGTACTTC. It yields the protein CAISETSGISYEQYF.